This T cell receptor (beta chain) was obtained from a study of cytomegalovirus exposure and HLA in healthy donors. Study results and limitations: Certain indistinguishable V segments, among them TRBV6-2 and TRBV6-3, were excluded. With later analysis, a missense DCLRE1C variant became linked to TCR beta V- and J-gene trimming.

PCR involved 60 Vbeta and 13 Jbeta primers. In the source study's methods: Counted up in a later analysis, unique TCR beta chains came to about 80 million, with around 9.9 million shared. The protocol was immunoSEQ multiplex PCR, while the TCRdb copy is restricted to in-frame clones and leaves out a portion. The V and J calls and clone size were taken over from that table, and D and trimming were inferred from the DNA. The sample shows approximately 95,000 clones, nearly 80% of them seen only once. Germline assignment: CDR1 SGHRS and CDR2 YFSETQ. Trimming pared 4 bases from V and 0 bases from J, leaving 12 bases between. The length of the CDR3 is 15 residues. Comments on this clone: Its antigen is currently unknown.

Source material: PBMCs. The chain uses TRBV5-1 and TRBJ2-3; the D gene is possibly TRBD2 (5 bases). The source of this sequence is a middle-aged woman in good health and CMV-seropositive. CDR3 nucleotides: TGCGCCAGCAGCAACCTAGCACGGAGCACAGATACGCAGTATTTT. This sequence encodes CASSNLARSTDTQYF.